Listed below are T cell receptor beta chains from one sample, sequenced in a study of OX40 agonist ivuxolimab in advanced cancers. TCRdb's copy holds only in-frame clones and misses some; the assay was immunoSEQ multiplex PCR. The table includes tens of thousands of clones, 75% to 85% detected once. The specimen was CD4+ or CD8+ T cells sorted from blood, collected in a trial of the OX40 agonist ivuxolimab. Receptors were obtained from an adult with an advanced solid tumor such as melanoma, head and neck, liver or kidney cancer. CDR3s include the opening cysteine and the closing phenylalanine or tryptophan.

j_call | v_call | cdr3_aa
TRBJ2-2 | TRBV5-4 | CASSLTFGTGSSGELFF
TRBJ2-5 | TRBV6-5 | CASSSSRTLETQYF
TRBJ1-2 | TRBV7-3 | CASSRDRTNYGYTF
TRBJ1-2 | TRBV7-2 | CASSASAIPKSNYGYTF
TRBJ1-5 | TRBV6-6 | CASTPLIGVGNQPQHF
TRBJ1-2 | TRBV5-4 | CASSLEGVLYGYTF
TRBJ1-2 | TRBV19 | CASRNRGLYGYTF
TRBJ2-5 | TRBV7-2 | CASSSEGARETQYF
. | TRBV28 | CASSPAGQAVQTQYF
TRBJ2-3 | TRBV5-4 | CASSLVGGGPTDTQYF
TRBJ2-7 | TRBV21-1 | CASSKVDSSYEQYF
TRBJ2-7 | TRBV6-5 | CASSTGTSSVQYF
TRBJ2-3 | TRBV6-1 | CASSDSTPGTDTQYF
TRBJ1-1 | TRBV6-6 | CASSYSIGATEAFF
TRBJ2-1 | TRBV19 | CASSRYDGLAGEVEQFF
TRBJ2-1 | TRBV7-2 | CASSLGRVDEQFF
TRBJ2-7 | TRBV5-1 | CASSLVGETFDEQYF
TRBJ1-6 | TRBV18 | CASSLDPGTGGSPLHF
TRBJ1-1 | TRBV18 | CASSPGQTNTEAFF
TRBJ2-1 | TRBV30 | CAWGRTGGNEQFF
TRBJ1-6 | TRBV6-5 | CATSRRRSPLHF
TRBJ1-5 | TRBV19 | CASGDRVNQPQHF
TRBJ2-3 | TRBV2 | CASSEARGADTQYF
TRBJ1-5 | TRBV18 | CASSPGNQPQHF
TRBJ1-3 | TRBV4-1 | CASSQATGASGNTIYF
TRBJ2-1 | TRBV10-2 | CASTASGAGQFF
TRBJ2-7 | TRBV4-1 | CASSREGTSGTPREQYF
TRBJ2-3 | TRBV9 | CASSVMSGGADTQYF
TRBJ1-3 | TRBV7-2 | CASSSNSGNTIYF
TRBJ2-2 | TRBV30 | CAWSVRGTTNTGELFF
TRBJ2-3 | TRBV10-2 | CASRQGSGDTQYF
TRBJ2-7 | TRBV30 | CAWGGSTSEQYF
TRBJ1-2 | TRBV7-2 | CASSLDYRSGYTF
TRBJ2-2 | TRBV10-3 | CAIRGTVNTGELFF
TRBJ2-3 | TRBV9 | CASSVEPSGNTQYF
TRBJ2-7 | TRBV9 | CASSPSGGGGSGEQYF
TRBJ2-5 | TRBV27 | CASSIRSQETQYF
TRBJ2-1 | TRBV5-4 | CASRVAGGRNEQFF
TRBJ2-1 | TRBV6-4 | CASSDGGEQFF
TRBJ2-2 | TRBV2 | CASRTAENTGELFF
TRBJ2-3 | TRBV5-8 | CASSVLSGESTDTQYF
TRBJ2-5 | TRBV15 | CATSRDSGLKTQYF
TRBJ2-3 | TRBV6-6 | CASSYSGGASDTQYF
TRBJ2-7 | TRBV14 | CASSLTRTSGNAQYF
TRBJ2-3 | TRBV7-9 | CAVGGGTDTQYF
TRBJ2-1 | TRBV5-1 | CASSPRTGHNEQFF
TRBJ1-1 | TRBV28 | CASMTGYAEAFF
TRBJ2-5 | TRBV9 | CASSVGRTIQETQYF
TRBJ2-1 | TRBV11-3 | CASSLAGARYSNEQFF
TRBJ2-3 | TRBV6-6 | CASYQGTVYTDTQYF
TRBJ2-7 | TRBV5-8 | CASSLTGTGIYEQYF